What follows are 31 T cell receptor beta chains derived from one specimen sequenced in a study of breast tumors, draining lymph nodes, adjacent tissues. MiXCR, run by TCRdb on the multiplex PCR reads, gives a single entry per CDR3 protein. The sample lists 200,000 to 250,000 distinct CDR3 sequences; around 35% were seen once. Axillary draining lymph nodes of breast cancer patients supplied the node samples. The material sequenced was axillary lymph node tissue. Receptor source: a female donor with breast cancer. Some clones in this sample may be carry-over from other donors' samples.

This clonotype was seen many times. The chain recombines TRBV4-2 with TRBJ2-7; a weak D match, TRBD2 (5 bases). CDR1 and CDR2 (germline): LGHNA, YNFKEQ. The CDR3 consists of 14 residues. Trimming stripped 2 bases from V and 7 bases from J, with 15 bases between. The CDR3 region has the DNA TGTGCCAGCAGCCAAAAATCGGGGATGGAAGAGCAGTACTTC. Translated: CASSQKSGMEEQYF.

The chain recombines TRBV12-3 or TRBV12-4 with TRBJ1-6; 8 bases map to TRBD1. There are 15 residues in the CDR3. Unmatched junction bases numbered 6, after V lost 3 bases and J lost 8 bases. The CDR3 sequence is CASSFAGTGDSPLHF. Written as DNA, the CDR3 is TGTGCCAGCAGTTTCGCAGGGACAGGTGATTCACCCCTCCACTTT.

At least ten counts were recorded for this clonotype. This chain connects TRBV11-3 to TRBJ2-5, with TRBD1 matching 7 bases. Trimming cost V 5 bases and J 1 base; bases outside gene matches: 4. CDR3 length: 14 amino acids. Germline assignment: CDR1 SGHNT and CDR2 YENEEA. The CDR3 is CASSPRDSQETQYF. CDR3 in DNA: TGTGCCAGCAGCCCCCGGGACAGCCAAGAGACCCAGTACTTC.

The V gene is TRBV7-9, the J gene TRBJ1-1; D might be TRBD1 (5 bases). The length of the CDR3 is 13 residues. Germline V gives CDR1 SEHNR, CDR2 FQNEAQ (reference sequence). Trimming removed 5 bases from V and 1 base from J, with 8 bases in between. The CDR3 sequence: CASSLQENTEAFF. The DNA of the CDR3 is TGTGCCAGCAGCCTACAGGAGAACACTGAAGCTTTCTTT. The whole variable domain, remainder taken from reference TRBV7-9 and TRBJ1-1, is DTGVSQNPRHKITKRGQNVTFRCDPISEHNRLYWYRQTLGQGPEFLTYFQNEAQLEKSRLLSDRFSAERPKGSFSTLEIQRTEQGDSAMYLCASSLQENTEAFFGQGTRLTVV.

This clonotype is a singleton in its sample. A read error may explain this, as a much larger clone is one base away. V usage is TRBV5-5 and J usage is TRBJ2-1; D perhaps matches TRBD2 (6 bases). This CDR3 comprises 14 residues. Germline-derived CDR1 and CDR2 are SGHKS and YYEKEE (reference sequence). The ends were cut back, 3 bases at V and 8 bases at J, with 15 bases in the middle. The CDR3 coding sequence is TGTGCCAGCAGCTCGCGGGGACCAGCGGATGAGCAGTTCTTC. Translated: CASSSRGPADEQFF.

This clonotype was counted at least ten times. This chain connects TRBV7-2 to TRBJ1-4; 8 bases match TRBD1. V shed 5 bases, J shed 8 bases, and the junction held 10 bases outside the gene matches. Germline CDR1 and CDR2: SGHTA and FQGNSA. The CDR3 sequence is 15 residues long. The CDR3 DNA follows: TGTGCCAGCAGCAGAAGACAGGGGTTTAACGAAAAACTGTTTTTT. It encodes CASSRRQGFNEKLFF.

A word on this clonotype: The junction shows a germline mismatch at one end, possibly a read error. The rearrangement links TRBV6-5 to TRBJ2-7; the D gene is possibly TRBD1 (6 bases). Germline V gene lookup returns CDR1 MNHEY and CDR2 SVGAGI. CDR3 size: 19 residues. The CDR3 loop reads CASSHSVLTAGRGTYEQYF. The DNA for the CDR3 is TGTGCCAGCAGTCACTCAGTGTTAACGGCAGGCAGGGGTACCTACGAGCAGTACTTC.

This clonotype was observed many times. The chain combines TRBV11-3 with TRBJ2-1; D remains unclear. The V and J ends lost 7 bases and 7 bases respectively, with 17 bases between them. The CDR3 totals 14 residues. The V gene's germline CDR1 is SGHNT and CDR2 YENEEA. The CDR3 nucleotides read TGTGCCAGCACCATATCAGGTCTTGGGAATGAGCAGTTCTTC. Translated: CASTISGLGNEQFF.

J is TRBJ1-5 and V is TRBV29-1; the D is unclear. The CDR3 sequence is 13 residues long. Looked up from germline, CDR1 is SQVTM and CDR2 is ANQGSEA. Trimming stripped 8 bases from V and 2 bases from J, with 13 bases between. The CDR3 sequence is CSQGPGGNQPQHF. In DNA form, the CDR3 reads TGCAGCCAAGGGCCCGGGGGCAATCAGCCCCAGCATTTT.

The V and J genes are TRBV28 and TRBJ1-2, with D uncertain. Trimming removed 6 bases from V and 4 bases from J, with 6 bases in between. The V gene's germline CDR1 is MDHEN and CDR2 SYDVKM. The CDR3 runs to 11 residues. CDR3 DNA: TGTGCCAGCAGCGACACCTATGGCTACACCTTC. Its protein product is CASSDTYGYTF.

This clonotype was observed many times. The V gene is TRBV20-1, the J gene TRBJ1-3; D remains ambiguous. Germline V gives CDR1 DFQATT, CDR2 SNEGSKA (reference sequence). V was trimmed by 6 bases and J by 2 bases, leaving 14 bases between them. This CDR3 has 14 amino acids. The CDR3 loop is CSAERRKTGNTIYF. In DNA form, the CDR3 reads TGCAGTGCGGAGCGCAGAAAAACTGGAAACACCATATATTTT.

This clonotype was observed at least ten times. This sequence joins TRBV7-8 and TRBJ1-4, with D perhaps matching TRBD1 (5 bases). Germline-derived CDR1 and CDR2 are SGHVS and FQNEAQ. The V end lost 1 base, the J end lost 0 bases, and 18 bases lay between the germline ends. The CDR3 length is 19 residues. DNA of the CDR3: TGTGCCAGCAGCTTAGTTGGGGGATGGGGGGGAACAACTAATGAAAAACTGTTTTTT. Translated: CASSLVGGWGGTTNEKLFF.

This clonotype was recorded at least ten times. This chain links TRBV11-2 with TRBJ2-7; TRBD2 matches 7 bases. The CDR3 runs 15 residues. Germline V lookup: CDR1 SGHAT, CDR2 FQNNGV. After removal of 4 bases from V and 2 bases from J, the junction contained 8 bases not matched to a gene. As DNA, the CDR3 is TGTGCCAGCAGCTGGGGGGGATCGGACCCCTACGAGCAGTACTTC. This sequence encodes CASSWGGSDPYEQYF.

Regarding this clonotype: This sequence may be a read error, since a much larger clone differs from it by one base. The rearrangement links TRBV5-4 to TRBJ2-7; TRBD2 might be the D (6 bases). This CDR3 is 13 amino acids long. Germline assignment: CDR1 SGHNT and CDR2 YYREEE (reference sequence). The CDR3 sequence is CASSRDSSAEQHF. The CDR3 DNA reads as TGTGCCAGCAGCAGGGACTCCTCGGCCGAGCAGCACTTC. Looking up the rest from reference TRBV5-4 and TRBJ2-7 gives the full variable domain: ETGVTQSPTHLIKTRGQQVTLRCSSQSGHNTVSWYQQALGQGPQFIFQYYREEENGRGNFPPRFSGLQFPNYSSELNVNALELDDSALYLCASSRDSSAEQHFGPGTRLTVT.

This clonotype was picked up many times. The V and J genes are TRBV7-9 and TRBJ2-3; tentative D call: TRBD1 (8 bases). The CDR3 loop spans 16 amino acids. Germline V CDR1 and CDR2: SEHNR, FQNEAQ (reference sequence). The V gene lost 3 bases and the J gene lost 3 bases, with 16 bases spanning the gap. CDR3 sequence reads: CASSFSDRGLTDTQYF. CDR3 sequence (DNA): TGTGCCAGCAGCTTCTCCGACAGGGGACTAACAGATACGCAGTATTTT.

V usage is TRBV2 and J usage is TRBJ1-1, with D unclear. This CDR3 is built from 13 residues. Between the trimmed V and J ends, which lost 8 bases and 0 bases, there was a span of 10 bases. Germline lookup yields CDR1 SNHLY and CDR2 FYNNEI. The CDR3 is CASSSLMNTEAFF. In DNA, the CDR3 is TGTGCCAGCTCCAGTCTGATGAACACTGAAGCTTTCTTT.

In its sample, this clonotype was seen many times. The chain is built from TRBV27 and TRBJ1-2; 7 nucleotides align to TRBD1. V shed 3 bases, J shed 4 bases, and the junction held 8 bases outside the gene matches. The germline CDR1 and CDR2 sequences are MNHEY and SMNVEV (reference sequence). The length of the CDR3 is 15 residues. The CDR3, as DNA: TGTGCCAGCAGTTTGAGTGGGGGACAGAGCTATGGCTACACCTTC. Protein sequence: CASSLSGGQSYGYTF.

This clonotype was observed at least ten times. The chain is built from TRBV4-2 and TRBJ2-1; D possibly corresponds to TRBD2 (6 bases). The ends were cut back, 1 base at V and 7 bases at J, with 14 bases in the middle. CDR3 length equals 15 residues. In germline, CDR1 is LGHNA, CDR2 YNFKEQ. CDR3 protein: CASSQGREDLNEQFF. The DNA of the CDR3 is TGTGCCAGCAGCCAAGGGCGGGAAGATCTGAATGAGCAGTTCTTC.

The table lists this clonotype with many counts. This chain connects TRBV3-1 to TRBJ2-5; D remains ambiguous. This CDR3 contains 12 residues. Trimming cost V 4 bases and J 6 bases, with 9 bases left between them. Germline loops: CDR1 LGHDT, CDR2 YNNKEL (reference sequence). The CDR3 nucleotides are TGTGCCAGCAGCCCACTCAGGAAGACCCAGTACTTC. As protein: CASSPLRKTQYF.

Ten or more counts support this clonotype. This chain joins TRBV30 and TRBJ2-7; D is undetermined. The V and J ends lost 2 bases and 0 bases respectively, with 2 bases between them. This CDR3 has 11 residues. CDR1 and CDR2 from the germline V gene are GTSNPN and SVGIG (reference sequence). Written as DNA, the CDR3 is TGTGCCTGGAGTACCTCCTACGAGCAGTACTTC. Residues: CAWSTSYEQYF.

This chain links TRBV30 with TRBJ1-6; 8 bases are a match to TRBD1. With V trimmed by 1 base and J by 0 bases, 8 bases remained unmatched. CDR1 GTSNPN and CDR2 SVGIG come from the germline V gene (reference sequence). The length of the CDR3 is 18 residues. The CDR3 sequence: CAWSARDRPYSYNSPLHF. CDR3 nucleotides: TGTGCCTGGAGTGCTAGGGACAGGCCTTACTCCTATAATTCACCCCTCCACTTT.

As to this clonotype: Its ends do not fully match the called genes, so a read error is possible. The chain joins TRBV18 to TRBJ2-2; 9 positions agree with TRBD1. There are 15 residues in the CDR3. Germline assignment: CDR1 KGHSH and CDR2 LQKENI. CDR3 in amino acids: CTSSRRDRETRELFF. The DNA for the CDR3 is TGTACCAGCTCACGCCGGGACAGGGAAACCCGGGAGCTGTTTTTT.

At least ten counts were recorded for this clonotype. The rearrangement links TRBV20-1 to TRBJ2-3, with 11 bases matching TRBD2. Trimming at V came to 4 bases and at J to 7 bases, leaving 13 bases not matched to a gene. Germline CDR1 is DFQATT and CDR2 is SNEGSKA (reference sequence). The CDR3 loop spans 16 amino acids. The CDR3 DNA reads TGCAGTGCTAACCCACTAGCGGGGGTTATTGGGAATACGCAGTATTTT. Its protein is CSANPLAGVIGNTQYF.

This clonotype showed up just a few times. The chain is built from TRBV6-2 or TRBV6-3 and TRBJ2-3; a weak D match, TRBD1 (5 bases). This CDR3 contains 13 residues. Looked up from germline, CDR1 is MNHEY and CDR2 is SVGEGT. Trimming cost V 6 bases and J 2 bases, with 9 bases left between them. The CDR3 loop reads CASREDTTDTQYF. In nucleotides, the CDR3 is TGTGCCAGCAGAGAGGACACCACAGATACGCAGTATTTT.

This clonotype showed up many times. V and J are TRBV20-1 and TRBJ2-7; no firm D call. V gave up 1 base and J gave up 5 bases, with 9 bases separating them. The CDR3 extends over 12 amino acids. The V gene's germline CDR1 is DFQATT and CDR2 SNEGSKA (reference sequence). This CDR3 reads CSARVGNNEQYF. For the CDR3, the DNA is TGCAGTGCTAGAGTGGGGAACAACGAGCAGTACTTC.

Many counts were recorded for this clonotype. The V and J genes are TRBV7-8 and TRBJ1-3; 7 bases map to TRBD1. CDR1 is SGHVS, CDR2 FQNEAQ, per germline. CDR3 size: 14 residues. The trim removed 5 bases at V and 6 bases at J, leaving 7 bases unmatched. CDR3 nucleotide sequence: TGTGCCAGCAGCAAGACAGGGTACCAAAACACCATATATTTT. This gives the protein CASSKTGYQNTIYF. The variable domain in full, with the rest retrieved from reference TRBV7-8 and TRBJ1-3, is GAGVSQSPRYKVAKRGQDVALRCDPISGHVSLFWYQQALGQGPEFLTYFQNEAQLDKSGLPSDRFFAERPEGSVSTLKIQRTQQEDSAVYLCASSKTGYQNTIYFGEGSWLTVV.

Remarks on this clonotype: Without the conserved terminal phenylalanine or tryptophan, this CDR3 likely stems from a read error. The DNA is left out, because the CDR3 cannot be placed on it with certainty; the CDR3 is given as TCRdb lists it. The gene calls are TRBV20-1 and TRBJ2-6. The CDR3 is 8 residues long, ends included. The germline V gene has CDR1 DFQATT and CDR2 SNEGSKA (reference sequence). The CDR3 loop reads CSARDRTS.

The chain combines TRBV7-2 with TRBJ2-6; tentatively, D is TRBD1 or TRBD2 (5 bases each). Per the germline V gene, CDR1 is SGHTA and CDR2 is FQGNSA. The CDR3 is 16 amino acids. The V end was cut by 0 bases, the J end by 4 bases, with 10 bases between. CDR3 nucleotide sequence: TGTGCCAGCAGCTTAGCGCGAGGGACGGGGGCCAACGTCCTGACTTTC. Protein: CASSLARGTGANVLTF.

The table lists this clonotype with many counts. The CDR3 coding sequence is TGCGCCAGCAGCTTGGGGCGGGGGCCTTACACAGATACGCAGTATTTT. It translates to CASSLGRGPYTDTQYF. V usage is TRBV5-1 and J usage is TRBJ2-3, with a possible D match to TRBD2 (7 bases). The CDR3 loop spans 16 amino acids. V lost 0 bases, J lost 2 bases, and 13 bases lay in between. Germline V lookup: CDR1 SGHRS, CDR2 YFSETQ.

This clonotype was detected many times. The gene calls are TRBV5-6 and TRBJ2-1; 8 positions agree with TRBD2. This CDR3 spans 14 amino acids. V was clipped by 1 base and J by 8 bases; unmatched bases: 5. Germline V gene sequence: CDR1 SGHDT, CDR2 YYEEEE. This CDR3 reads CASSLLGLAHEQFF. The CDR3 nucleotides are TGTGCCAGCAGCTTGTTAGGACTAGCACATGAGCAGTTCTTC.

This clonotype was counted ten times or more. DNA of the CDR3: TGTGCCAGCAGCTTTCGTCAACGGGAATATCCAGATACGCAGTATTTT. Translated: CASSFRQREYPDTQYF. The chain employs TRBV7-9 and TRBJ2-3, with D maybe TRBD2 (5 bases). CDR3 size: 16 residues. Germline loops: CDR1 SEHNR, CDR2 FQNEAQ (reference sequence). Trimming took off 3 bases at V and 4 bases at J, with 17 bases between the two ends.